A selection of T cell receptor beta chains follows, all from one sample in a study of T cell repertoires in cytomegalovirus infection. TCRdb reprocessed the reads via MiXCR and lists one record per CDR3 protein. The sample has approximately 1,000,000 distinct CDR3 sequences; roughly 30% are singletons. Their cognate antigens are unknown. The source was cultured CD8+ T cells from PBMCs, collected from culture after CMV antigen stimulation. The receptors shown here come from a human donor in good health (CMV status not recorded). Some clones in this sample may be carry-over from other donors' samples. Each CDR3 is given with its conserved first and last residue. D genes are given only for firm matches. Expanded clones get a size class; other rows say once, few or many, or leave the size out.

v_gene	d_gene	abundance	j_gene	CDR3nt	CDR3aa
TRBV7-8	-	many	TRBJ2-3	TGTGCCAGCAGCTTAGTATCGGGGTTTGTTAGCACAGATACGCAGTATTTT	CASSLVSGFVSTDTQYF
TRBV6-1	TRBD1	-	TRBJ1-6	TGTGCCAGCAGACACAGGGGTAATTCACCCCTCCACTTT	CASRHRGNSPLHF
TRBV19	TRBD2	many	TRBJ2-1	TGTGCCAGTAACCCATCAGCGGGGTTCTACAATGAGCAGTTCTTC	CASNPSAGFYNEQFF
TRBV7-6	TRBD1	-	TRBJ2-3	TGTGCCAGCAGCCCGACAGGGAGTATTGCAGATACGCAGTATTTT	CASSPTGSIADTQYF
TRBV15	-	-	TRBJ2-1	TGTGCCACCAGCCTCAGTTCCTACTCCTACAATGAGCAGTTCTTC	CATSLSSYSYNEQFF
TRBV6-2/TRBV6-3	-	many	TRBJ1-5	TGTGCCAGCCGTTGGGAAAATCAGCCCCAGCATTTT	CASRWENQPQHF
TRBV12-3/TRBV12-4	-	few	TRBJ1-3	TGTGCCAGCAGCATCCCGGCCAGCGTCTCTGGAAACACCATATATTTT	CASSIPASVSGNTIYF
TRBV20-1	-	few	TRBJ1-6	TGCAGTGTCAGAGGTCGGGACAACCATAATTCACCCCTCCACTTT	CSVRGRDNHNSPLHF
TRBV7-9	TRBD2	many	TRBJ2-1	TGTGCCAGCAGCGCGAGCGGGGGGGCCTGGCCCGAGCAGTTCTTC	CASSASGGAWPEQFF
TRBV2	-	-	TRBJ1-1	TGTGCCAGCAGTGAAGCGCTTCTCGGCCGCCTGGGGGCTTTCTTT	CASSEALLGRLGAFF
TRBV19	TRBD1	-	TRBJ2-1	TGTGCCAGTAGTCGCCGAGGGACAGGGAAGGCCAATGAGCAGTTCTTC	CASSRRGTGKANEQFF
TRBV27	TRBD1	few	TRBJ1-3	TGTGCCAGCAGTAGACAGGGCTCTGGAAACACCATATATTTT	CASSRQGSGNTIYF
TRBV28	-	-	TRBJ1-2	TGTGCCAGCAGTTTACCCGGAGACAGTTACTATGGCTACACCTTC	CASSLPGDSYYGYTF
TRBV7-2	-	many	TRBJ2-7	TGTGCCAGCAGCTTAGGGTCAGGGCTTATCTACGAGCAGTACTTC	CASSLGSGLIYEQYF
TRBV10-3	TRBD2	-	TRBJ2-5	TGTGCCGTCCGGACTAGCGCCCCGACGGAAGAGACCCAGTACTTC	CAVRTSAPTEETQYF
TRBV7-3	TRBD1	-	TRBJ2-2	TGTGCCAGCAGCTTAACAGGGACAGCCCTATTCACCGGGGAGCTGTTTTTT	CASSLTGTALFTGELFF
TRBV7-9	-	-	TRBJ1-2	TGTGCCAGCAGCTTAGTGGTAGTAAACTATGGCTACACCTTC	CASSLVVVNYGYTF
TRBV9	TRBD2	-	TRBJ2-1	TGTGCCAGCAGCCCCTTCCTAGCGGGGGGGAAAAATGAGCAGTTCTTC	CASSPFLAGGKNEQFF
TRBV6-5	TRBD1	few	TRBJ1-5	TGTGCCAGCAGCCCGCCAGGGGGACGCAATCAGCCCCAGCATTTT	CASSPPGGRNQPQHF
TRBV7-9	TRBD1	-	TRBJ1-6	TGTGCCAGCAGCCTTTCCGGACAGGGGGCCGGTTCACCCCTCCACTTT	CASSLSGQGAGSPLHF
TRBV7-9	-	-	TRBJ2-1	TGTGCCAGCAGCCCGTACGCGTCCCGTAATGAGCAGTTCTTC	CASSPYASRNEQFF
TRBV15	TRBD1	-	TRBJ2-2	TGTGCCACCAGCGCGTGGACAGGGCGGACCGGGGAGCTGTTTTTT	CATSAWTGRTGELFF
TRBV6-5	-	few	TRBJ1-1	TGTGCCAGCAGTTACCGGGATCGCAGGACGGAAACTGAAGCTTTCTTT	CASSYRDRRTETEAFF
TRBV7-6	-	-	TRBJ2-3	TGTGCCGGCAGCCACAGGACAGCCCAGGTCACAGATACGCAGTATTTT	CAGSHRTAQVTDTQYF
TRBV5-6	-	-	TRBJ2-5	TGTGCCAGCAGCGTGGGACGAGGGGGCCAGTACTTC	CASSVGRGGQYF
TRBV29-1	-	-	TRBJ2-6	TGCAGCGTTGAGGTAACAATTGACCTCTCTGGGGCCAACGTCCTGACTTTC	CSVEVTIDLSGANVLTF
TRBV19	-	-	TRBJ1-1	TGTGCCAGTAGTATAGGCTTCGGAACAGCGAGTACTGAAGCTTTCTTT	CASSIGFGTASTEAFF
TRBV29-1	-	-	TRBJ2-7	TGCAGCGTTGAATCAGGGGAAGCCTACGAGCAGTACTTC	CSVESGEAYEQYF
TRBV6-1	-	-	TRBJ2-1	TGTGCCAGCAGAAACATTGGGACGTCGGAGATGAGGGATGAGCAGTTCTTC	CASRNIGTSEMRDEQFF
TRBV7-6	-	-	TRBJ1-5	TGTGCCAGCAGCCCGCGGGAAGGCAATCAGCCCCAGCATTTT	CASSPREGNQPQHF
TRBV6-8	-	-	TRBJ2-1	TGTGCCAGCAAGGGGCAGTTCTTC	CASKGQFF
TRBV10-3	TRBD2	once	TRBJ2-1	TGTGCCATCAGTGCCACTAGCGGGGGTCGAAATGAGCAGTTCTTC	CAISATSGGRNEQFF
TRBV4-2	TRBD1	few	TRBJ2-1	TGTGCCAGCAGCCAACTTCCGGGACAGGGCTCCTACAATGAGCAGTTCTTC	CASSQLPGQGSYNEQFF
TRBV6-2/TRBV6-3	-	-	TRBJ1-6	TGTGCCAGCAGTCGACCGGGGGGGGCCGGCTCACCCCTCCACTTT	CASSRPGGAGSPLHF
TRBV7-2	TRBD1	few	TRBJ1-6	TGTGCCAGCAGCTTAGCAGACAGGGGGCGGTGGGATTTTAATTCACCCCTCCACTTT	CASSLADRGRWDFNSPLHF
TRBV6-6	-	-	TRBJ2-4	TGTGCCAGCAGATCCCCCTCAACGGCTAGAGACATTCAGTACTTC	CASRSPSTARDIQYF
TRBV27	-	few	TRBJ2-7	TGTGCCAGCAGTTATTACAGGGCAAGCGAGCAGTACTTC	CASSYYRASEQYF
TRBV7-6	TRBD2	few	TRBJ2-5	TGTGCCAGCAGCCCGATCGCTAGCGGGGTAGAGACCCAGTACTTC	CASSPIASGVETQYF
TRBV5-1	-	once	TRBJ2-5	TGCACCAGCAGCTTGGCCGGAAGTGAGACCCAGTACTTC	CTSSLAGSETQYF
TRBV4-3	-	-	TRBJ2-1	TGCGCCAGCAGCCAAGATGTGGTGCACTACAATGAGCAGTTCTTC	CASSQDVVHYNEQFF
TRBV4-3	-	-	TRBJ1-2	TGCGCCAGCAGCCACGCTGACGATGGCTACACCTTC	CASSHADDGYTF
TRBV24-1	-	-	TRBJ2-3	TGTGCCACCAGTAGGGCAGACAGCACAGATACGCAGTATTTT	CATSRADSTDTQYF
TRBV6-5	-	-	TRBJ1-4	TGTGCCAGCAAGTCCCTGCGGCAGGCCCCTTCAGAAAAACTGTTTTTT	CASKSLRQAPSEKLFF
TRBV4-2	-	few	TRBJ2-1	TGTGCCAGCAGCCAAGAGGCAGCGGCGACCCCCCCCTACAATGAGCAGTTCTTC	CASSQEAAATPPYNEQFF
TRBV13	TRBD1	-	TRBJ1-2	TGTGCCAGCAGCTCGTCCGGGACAGGGATCTATGGCTACACCTTC	CASSSSGTGIYGYTF
TRBV4-1	-	-	TRBJ1-1	TGCGCCAGCAACCAACCTTCTCAGGGGACTGAAGCTTTCTTT	CASNQPSQGTEAFF
TRBV6-5	-	few	TRBJ1-5	TGTGCCAGCAGTATGGGGGACATCTCTTATAGCAATCAGCCCCAGCATTTT	CASSMGDISYSNQPQHF